These 17 T cell receptor beta chains were all obtained from the same sample, sequenced in a study of molecular identifiers for immune sequencing clone quantification. MiXCR, applied by TCRdb to the PCR reads, yields one record per CDR3 protein. In the table there are 400,000 to 600,000 distinct CDR3 sequences, around 21% of which are singletons. The sample comprised naive CD8+ T cells from blood, with Jurkat cell RNA spiked in. Subset: FACS-sorted CD8+CD4-CCR7+CD45RA+ naive T cells. The receptor source for this set is a human donor in good health. Some libraries in this study had Jurkat cell RNA spiked in.

This clonotype was seen more than once but under ten times. The chain is built from TRBV12-5 and TRBJ2-7, with 8 bases aligning to TRBD2. Trimming cost V 5 bases and J 1 base; bases outside gene matches: 19. Germline V lookup: CDR1 LGHNT, CDR2 FRNRAP. This CDR3 spans 19 amino acids. CDR3: CASGQGESEIIAGSYEQYF. DNA of the CDR3: TGTGCTAGTGGTCAGGGCGAATCCGAAATTATAGCGGGATCCTACGAGCAGTACTTC.

There are a few counts of this clonotype. The CDR3 sequence: CASSSGVTEGYTF. The CDR3 nucleotides read TGTGCCAGCAGCTCGGGCGTGACGGAAGGCTACACCTTC. The V call is TRBV5-6, the J call TRBJ1-2; no clear D. Germline V CDR1 and CDR2: SGHDT, YYEEEE. The CDR3 has 13 residues. Trimming took off 3 bases at V and 8 bases at J, with 14 bases between the two ends.

Turning to this clonotype: This clone may be a read error of a much larger clone one base away. The chain recombines TRBV20-1 with TRBJ2-5; D remains ambiguous. There are 14 residues in the CDR3. V lost 1 base, J lost 5 bases, and 14 bases lay in between. Germline lookup yields CDR1 DFQATT and CDR2 SNEGSKA (reference sequence). The chain's CDR3 is CSARVATLPETQYF. CDR3 bases: TGCAGTGCTAGAGTCGCGACCCTACCGGAGACCCAGTACTTC.

This clonotype was seen repeatedly, ten times or more. This chain connects TRBV29-1 to TRBJ2-3; possible D gene TRBD1, 5 bases. Germline V gene data show CDR1 as SQVTM and CDR2 as ANQGSEA. V was cut by 4 bases and J by 0 bases, with 20 bases left in between. The CDR3 length is 17 residues. CDR3 amino acids: CSVVRPGPFTSTDTQYF. The CDR3 DNA follows: TGCAGCGTTGTGAGGCCAGGGCCATTCACTAGCACAGATACGCAGTATTTT.

This clonotype came up many times. The V call is TRBV6-5, the J call TRBJ2-7, with 9 nucleotides matching TRBD1. V lost 2 bases and J lost 3; bases outside the gene matches: 5. CDR3 length: 15 residues. Looked up from germline, CDR1 is MNHEY and CDR2 is SVGAGI. The CDR3 loop is CASSYEGQGVYEQYF. CDR3 DNA: TGTGCCAGCAGTTACGAGGGACAGGGTGTCTACGAGCAGTACTTC.

The V and J genes are TRBV19 and TRBJ1-4, with 7 nucleotides matching TRBD1. Germline lookup yields CDR1 LNHDA and CDR2 SQIVND (reference sequence). The CDR3 spans 15 residues. Trimming removed 3 bases from V and 3 bases from J; junction bases left unmatched: 4. CDR3 sequence reads: CASSIRQGPNEKLFF. The CDR3 region has the DNA TGTGCCAGTAGTATCCGACAGGGACCTAATGAAAAACTGTTTTTT.

This clonotype has a count of ten or more. The conserved phenylalanine or tryptophan is not found at the CDR3 terminus, so this likely reflects a read error. The DNA is left out, because the CDR3 cannot be placed on it with certainty; the CDR3 is given as TCRdb lists it. The chain links TRBV10-2 to TRBJ2-7; the table's D call, TRBD2, was not checked against the DNA. CDR1 is WSHSY, CDR2 SAAADI, per germline. The CDR3 length equals 10 residues, ends included. The chain's CDR3 is CASSEKRAPI.

Concerning this clonotype itself: The CDR3 ends on some other residue instead of the conserved phenylalanine or tryptophan, so this is likely a read error. The rearrangement joins TRBV4-3 to TRBJ1-3, with D perhaps matching TRBD1 (6 bases). This CDR3 is built from 15 residues. Per germline, CDR1 LGHNA and CDR2 YSLEER. The V end was cut by 0 bases, the J end by 2 bases, with 8 bases between. CDR3 region: CASSQDQGTGNTIYL. CDR3 bases: TGCGCCAGCAGCCAAGATCAGGGGACTGGAAACACCATATATCTT.

This clonotype was seen a few times. The chain has TRBV12-3 or TRBV12-4 and TRBJ2-2; 7 bases map to TRBD2. The ends lost 5 bases at V and 4 bases at J; junction bases unmatched: 1. The CDR3 extends over 13 amino acids. Here the CDR3 reads CASSRTSTGELFF. In nucleotides, the CDR3 is TGTGCCAGCAGTCGGACTAGCACCGGGGAGCTGTTTTTT.

This clonotype was recorded at least ten times. The rearrangement links TRBV19 to TRBJ2-7; perhaps D is TRBD1 or TRBD2 (5 bases each). The CDR3 covers 15 residues. V was shortened by 6 bases and J by 0 bases, with 15 bases between the two germline ends. Germline V gives CDR1 LNHDA, CDR2 SQIVND (reference sequence). The CDR3, as DNA: TGTGCCAGTAGCCCGGGGCAAGGGAACTCCTACGAGCAGTACTTC. Translating it yields CASSPGQGNSYEQYF. Full variable domain (rest looked up from reference TRBV19 and TRBJ2-7): DGGITQSPKYLFRKEGQNVTLSCEQNLNHDAMYWYRQDPGQGLRLIYYSQIVNDFQKGDIAEGYSVSREKKESFPLTVTSAQKNPTAFYLCASSPGQGNSYEQYFGPGTRLTVT.

This clonotype has at least ten counts. The chain recombines TRBV5-5 with TRBJ1-1, with unresolved D. The ends were cut back, 6 bases at V and 8 bases at J, with 17 bases in the middle. CDR3 size: 13 residues. CDR1 SGHKS and CDR2 YYEKEE come from the germline V gene (reference sequence). The CDR3 DNA follows: TGTGCCAGCACCCCGGTCGGGTGGCAGGAAGCTTTCTTT. As protein: CASTPVGWQEAFF.

The gene calls are TRBV15 and TRBJ1-2, with 8 bases identical to TRBD1. This CDR3 is 18 amino acids long. Trimming cost V 3 bases and J 6 bases; bases outside gene matches: 18. Per the germline V gene, CDR1 is LNHNV and CDR2 is YYDKDF (reference sequence). The CDR3 DNA reads as TGTGCCACCAGCAGGGCGACAGGGGATGAGAGGTCAGACAATGGCTACACCTTC. Residues: CATSRATGDERSDNGYTF.

In regard to this clonotype: Because the CDR3 is missing its conserved closing phenylalanine or tryptophan, this is likely a read error. This chain uses TRBV30 with TRBJ2-3; the D gene is possibly TRBD2 (7 bases). The germline V gene encodes CDR1 GTSNPN and CDR2 SVGIG (reference sequence). The CDR3 covers 15 residues. Trimming removed 4 bases at V and 2 bases at J, with 16 bases between. In DNA, the CDR3 is TGTGCCTGGAACTCTGGGGGGGCCACCACAGATACGCAGTATTTA. Protein sequence: CAWNSGGATTDTQYL.

The V and J genes are TRBV27 and TRBJ1-2; the D gene is possibly TRBD1 (6 bases). Germline loops: CDR1 MNHEY, CDR2 SMNVEV (reference sequence). The length of the CDR3 is 17 residues. Trimming pared 2 bases from V and 7 bases from J, leaving 23 bases between. The CDR3 here is CASSLDFLESGGSGYTF. The CDR3 DNA follows: TGTGCCAGCAGTTTAGATTTTTTAGAGAGCGGGGGCTCTGGCTACACCTTC.

The sample holds a few counts of this clonotype. This chain connects TRBV15 to TRBJ1-1; possibly TRBD1 for D (6 bases). V gave up 4 bases and J gave up 0 bases, with 12 bases separating them. The CDR3 loop spans 15 amino acids. Germline V gene data show CDR1 as LNHNV and CDR2 as YYDKDF (reference sequence). CDR3 region: CATSMEGQMNTEAFF. CDR3 DNA sequence: TGTGCCACCAGCATGGAGGGACAAATGAACACTGAAGCTTTCTTT.

This clonotype was picked up a small number of times. The V and J genes are TRBV11-2 and TRBJ1-3; a weak D match, TRBD1 (5 bases). Germline values: CDR1 SGHAT, CDR2 FQNNGV. CDR3 length equals 16 residues. Trimming pared 5 bases from V and 0 bases from J, leaving 14 bases between. The CDR3: CASSREWGGSGNTIYF. CDR3 coding DNA: TGTGCCAGCAGCCGAGAGTGGGGGGGCTCTGGAAACACCATATATTTT.

This clonotype has just a few counts. The chain combines TRBV12-3 or TRBV12-4 with TRBJ2-2; TRBD2 agrees at 15 bases. The CDR3 is 19 amino acids. The V gene end was trimmed by 5 bases and the J gene end by 2 bases; junction bases not matched to a gene: 9. CDR3 sequence (DNA): TGTGCCAGCAGTGCTCCGGGACTAGCGGGGGGCGCTAACACCGGGGAGCTGTTTTTT. Its protein is CASSAPGLAGGANTGELFF.